The present TCR beta chain was sequenced within a study of lymphopenia after photon versus proton radiotherapy. Method: immunoSEQ multiplex PCR; TCRdb's copy keeps in-frame clones and lacks some. The sample lists about 60,000 clones, about four fifths occurring once. Study conclusions and caveats: Survival link was tested only in deceased patients; proton benefit remains a possibility. In patients who died, overall survival fell as post-nadir TCR diversity dropped more. After lymphocyte nadir, photon-treated repertoires showed oligoclonal expansion, especially CD8+ Temra. Proton therapy kept repertoires fairly stable, unlike photons, which gained effector/memory cells.

On this clone itself: Its antigen is not identified.

The CDR3 is 15 amino acids. Germline-derived CDR1 and CDR2 are SGHTA and FQGNSA. With V trimmed by 5 bases and J by 1 base, 3 bases remained unmatched. The chain couples TRBV7-2 to TRBJ2-7, with 12 bases that match TRBD2. The material sequenced was peripheral blood, taken from a patient treated with proton-based radiotherapy. This receptor was identified in a man in his 60s with pancreatic cancer. The chain's CDR3 is CASSALAGGSYEQYF. In nucleotides, the CDR3 is TGTGCCAGCAGCGCTCTAGCGGGAGGGTCCTACGAGCAGTACTTC.